One sample yielded the 20 T cell receptor beta chains listed below, sequenced in a study of cytomegalovirus exposure and HLA in healthy donors. Primers for the PCR totalled 60 Vbeta and 13 Jbeta. Using immunoSEQ multiplex PCR, the repertoire was profiled, and TCRdb retains in-frame clones only, with some absent. The sample gives some 160,000 clones, approximately 80% of which show up once; nearly 8.5% is in the top ten. Sequencing was performed on PBMCs. These TCRs come from a male donor in good health and CMV-seropositive.

V and J are TRBV18 and TRBJ2-7; the D gene is possibly TRBD1 (6 bases). Per the germline V gene, CDR1 is KGHSH and CDR2 is LQKENI. The CDR3 is 11 residues long. V lost 5 bases to trimming and J lost 5 bases, with 7 bases between them. The DNA of the CDR3 is TGTGCCAGCTCAACAGGGAACGAGCAGTACTTC. Its protein product is CASSTGNEQYF.

The V and J genes are TRBV6-5 and TRBJ1-1; 7 bases align to TRBD1. Trimming took 0 bases from V and 0 from J; bases not matched to a gene: 1. The CDR3 extends over 15 amino acids. Germline V gives CDR1 MNHEY, CDR2 SVGAGI. The CDR3 sequence: CASSYSGTVNTEAFF. CDR3 coding DNA: TGTGCCAGCAGTTACTCTGGGACAGTGAACACTGAAGCTTTCTTT.

V usage is TRBV11-2 and J usage is TRBJ1-1; D is possibly TRBD1 (5 bases). Germline CDR1 SGHAT, CDR2 FQNNGV. The V end was cut by 2 bases, the J end by 1 base, with 8 bases between. The CDR3 has 14 amino acids. CDR3 protein: CASSLLGPNTEAFF. The CDR3, as DNA: TGTGCCAGCAGCTTATTGGGGCCGAACACTGAAGCTTTCTTT.

The chain links TRBV27 to TRBJ2-7; TRBD1 agrees at 7 bases. The V segment lost 0 bases and the J segment 2 bases; nucleotides outside the gene matches: 10. Germline CDR1 is MNHEY and CDR2 is SMNVEV (reference sequence). The CDR3 is made up of 17 amino acids. CDR3 nucleotides: TGTGCCAGCAGTTTATCAATTAAGTCGACAGGGACCTACGAGCAGTACTTC. This codes for CASSLSIKSTGTYEQYF.

This clone appeared once. The chain has TRBV9 and TRBJ1-2, with D hard to call. Germline CDR1 is SGDLS and CDR2 is YYNGEE. Trimming removed 0 bases from V and 1 base from J, with 4 bases in between. The CDR3 totals 13 residues. The CDR3 here is CASSVARNYGYTF. The DNA for the CDR3 is TGTGCCAGCAGCGTAGCTCGTAACTATGGCTACACCTTC.

CDR3 DNA: TGTGCCAGCAGTGAGCTCGGACTAGCGGGAGGTTCCTACAATGAGCAGTTCTTC. This encodes CASSELGLAGGSYNEQFF. The chain is built from TRBV6-1 and TRBJ2-1; 14 nucleotides agree with TRBD2. The germline V gene has CDR1 MNHNS and CDR2 SASEGT. There are 18 residues in the CDR3. After removal of 3 bases from V and 1 base from J, the junction contained 5 bases not matched to a gene.

CDR3 protein: CASSQPGTGKNGYTF. CDR3 DNA: TGTGCCAGCTCACAACCCGGGACAGGGAAGAATGGCTACACCTTC. The rearrangement uses TRBV18 and TRBJ1-2; 9 bases align to TRBD1. In germline, CDR1 is KGHSH, CDR2 LQKENI. The CDR3 is 15 amino acids. V lost 4 bases and J lost 6; bases outside the gene matches: 9.

The chain is built from TRBV27 and TRBJ2-7, with 10 bases lining up with TRBD1. Trimming took 3 bases from V and 3 from J; bases not matched to a gene: 5. Per germline, CDR1 MNHEY and CDR2 SMNVEV (reference sequence). The length of the CDR3 is 15 residues. CDR3 in DNA: TGTGCCAGCAGTTTCGCGACAGGGGGCTTCTACGAGCAGTACTTC. As protein: CASSFATGGFYEQYF.

J is TRBJ2-7 and V is TRBV7-2; TRBD1 matches 10 bases. CDR1 is SGHTA, CDR2 FQGNSA, per germline. Unmatched junction bases numbered 5, after V lost 3 bases and J lost 6 bases. The CDR3 has 14 amino acids. The CDR3 coding sequence is TGTGCCAGCAGCTTCGGGACAGGGGCACGCGAGCAGTACTTC. This codes for CASSFGTGAREQYF.

This chain uses TRBV9 with TRBJ2-2, with TRBD2 matching 11 bases. Germline values: CDR1 SGDLS, CDR2 YYNGEE. The CDR3 sequence is 16 residues long. With V trimmed by 3 bases and J by 4 bases, 5 bases remained unmatched. CDR3 sequence reads: CASSALAGGLTGELFF. CDR3 sequence (DNA): TGTGCCAGCAGCGCCCTAGCGGGGGGCCTCACCGGGGAGCTGTTTTTT.

V gene TRBV5-6 combines with J gene TRBJ2-7; the match to TRBD1 covers 12 bases. V lost 3 bases to trimming and J lost 7 bases; unmatched junction nucleotides: 11. Germline values: CDR1 SGHDT, CDR2 YYEEEE. The CDR3 loop spans 16 amino acids. Here the CDR3 reads CASSSIWDRGRWEQYF. CDR3 bases: TGTGCCAGCAGCTCCATATGGGACAGGGGGCGGTGGGAGCAGTACTTC.

V and J are TRBV6-5 and TRBJ1-1; D unresolved. The CDR3 is 13 residues long. Per germline, CDR1 MNHEY and CDR2 SVGAGI. The germline V and J ends were trimmed by 7 bases and 11 bases, with 20 bases remaining between them. CDR3 residues: CASISGEARWAFF. CDR3 coding DNA: TGTGCCAGCATTTCCGGCGAGGCCCGATGGGCTTTCTTT.

The rearrangement joins TRBV6-9 to TRBJ2-7; TRBD2 might be the D (5 bases). V was cut by 4 bases and J by 5 bases, with 21 bases left in between. Per germline, CDR1 MNHGY and CDR2 SVAAGI. This CDR3 has 16 residues. The CDR3 DNA follows: TGTGCCAGCAGTTTAATGGAGGTCCCCTGGAAGAACGAGCAGTACTTC. Encoded protein: CASSLMEVPWKNEQYF.

The V and J genes are TRBV6-5 and TRBJ2-7; TRBD1 is a possible D gene (6 bases). The V end lost 5 bases, the J end lost 0 bases, and 8 bases lay between the germline ends. CDR3 length equals 13 residues. Per germline, CDR1 MNHEY and CDR2 SVGAGI. DNA of the CDR3: TGTGCCAGCAGTAGGACAGCCTCCTACGAGCAGTACTTC. This encodes CASSRTASYEQYF.

V gene TRBV19 combines with J gene TRBJ2-5; TRBD1 agrees at 7 bases. The J call may be incorrect, as the DNA end agrees better with TRBJ2-7. This CDR3 has 15 residues. Per the germline V gene, CDR1 is LNHDA and CDR2 is SQIVND (reference sequence). The chain's CDR3 is CASSRLGQASGEQYF. In nucleotides, the CDR3 is TGTGCCAGTAGTAGGCTAGGACAGGCCTCTGGCGAGCAGTACTTC.

This clone was seen only once. V gene TRBV11-3 combines with J gene TRBJ2-7; D possibly corresponds to TRBD1 (6 bases). Germline values: CDR1 SGHNT, CDR2 YENEEA. Trimming took off 6 bases at V and 7 bases at J, with 16 bases between the two ends. This CDR3 is 13 amino acids long. CDR3 nucleotides: TGTGCCAGCAGTCGAGAGGCACAGGGAGAGCAGTACTTC. As protein: CASSREAQGEQYF.

The V and J genes are TRBV27 and TRBJ2-5, with TRBD2 matching over 9 bases. J lost 5 bases, V lost 3 bases, and 7 bases had no gene match. CDR1 and CDR2 (germline): MNHEY, SMNVEV (reference sequence). The CDR3 is 15 residues long. The CDR3 is CASSFSSGSGETQYF. CDR3 coding DNA: TGTGCCAGCAGTTTTAGTAGCGGGAGCGGGGAGACCCAGTACTTC.

This clone showed up just once. The gene calls are TRBV30 and TRBJ2-5; maybe TRBD2 (7 bases). Germline loops: CDR1 GTSNPN, CDR2 SVGIG (reference sequence). There are 14 residues in the CDR3. The V end was cut by 2 bases, the J end by 9 bases, with 19 bases between. In nucleotides, the CDR3 is TGTGCCTGGAGTCGTATTAGGGGGGGGGAACCCCAGTACTTC. It translates to CAWSRIRGGEPQYF.

CDR3 in DNA: TGTGCCAGCAGCGAGGGCAGGGGTAGGAACACTGAAGCTTTCTTT. This codes for CASSEGRGRNTEAFF. The chain is built from TRBV9 and TRBJ1-1, with D possibly TRBD1 on 6 matching bases. CDR3 size: 15 residues. V was pared by 3 bases and J by 1 base, with 13 bases between. In germline, CDR1 is SGDLS, CDR2 YYNGEE.

This clone was seen just once. The junction shows a germline mismatch at one end, possibly a read error. The CDR3 here is CASTLSGLGGTGELFF. The CDR3 bases are TGCGCCAGCACCTTGTCAGGGCTGGGGGGCACCGGGGAGCTGTTTTTT. The V call is TRBV5-1, the J call TRBJ2-2, with D possibly TRBD2 on 6 matching bases. The CDR3 has 16 residues. The germline gives CDR1 SGHRS, CDR2 YFSETQ.